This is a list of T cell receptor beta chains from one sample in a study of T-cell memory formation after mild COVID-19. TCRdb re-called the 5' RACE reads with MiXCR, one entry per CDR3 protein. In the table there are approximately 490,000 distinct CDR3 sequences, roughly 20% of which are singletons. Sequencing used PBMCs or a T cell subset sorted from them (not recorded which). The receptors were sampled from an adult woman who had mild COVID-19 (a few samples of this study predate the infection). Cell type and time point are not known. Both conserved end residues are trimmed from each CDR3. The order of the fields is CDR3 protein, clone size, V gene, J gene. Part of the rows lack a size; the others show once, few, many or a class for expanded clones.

CDR3aa: SVGMGTEAF
abundance: -
v_gene: TRBV29-1
j_gene: TRBJ1-1

CDR3aa: ASSYSGTSGETQY
abundance: -
v_gene: TRBV6-2/TRBV6-3
j_gene: TRBJ2-5

CDR3aa: ASTWRDTDTQY
abundance: -
v_gene: TRBV2
j_gene: TRBJ2-3

CDR3aa: ASSDGGGTTDTQY
abundance: -
v_gene: TRBV6-4
j_gene: TRBJ2-3

CDR3aa: ASSYLAGEETQY
abundance: -
v_gene: TRBV6-2/TRBV6-3
j_gene: TRBJ2-5

CDR3aa: SSGIRQGRNTIY
abundance: -
v_gene: TRBV20-1
j_gene: TRBJ1-3

CDR3aa: ASSSPDTREVTQY
abundance: -
v_gene: TRBV7-9
j_gene: TRBJ2-5

CDR3aa: ASSFWGDEQF
abundance: few
v_gene: TRBV11-1
j_gene: TRBJ2-1

CDR3aa: ASSLKGQHTEAF
abundance: -
v_gene: TRBV12-3/TRBV12-4
j_gene: TRBJ1-1

CDR3aa: ASSESGTGSREQY
abundance: -
v_gene: TRBV25-1
j_gene: TRBJ2-7

CDR3aa: ASSLYPGELF
abundance: few
v_gene: TRBV7-9
j_gene: TRBJ2-2

CDR3aa: ASSPAAGPSYEQY
abundance: -
v_gene: TRBV4-2
j_gene: TRBJ2-7

CDR3aa: ASSLDPGNSPLH
abundance: once
v_gene: TRBV11-2
j_gene: TRBJ1-6

CDR3aa: ASSPPSLMNTEAF
abundance: -
v_gene: TRBV18
j_gene: TRBJ1-1

CDR3aa: SADGQGYTGELF
abundance: -
v_gene: TRBV20-1
j_gene: TRBJ2-2

CDR3aa: ASRAGIGYT
abundance: -
v_gene: TRBV6-5
j_gene: TRBJ1-2

CDR3aa: ASSQDVYGYT
abundance: -
v_gene: TRBV3-1
j_gene: TRBJ1-2

CDR3aa: ASRYRDTNTEAF
abundance: few
v_gene: TRBV5-1
j_gene: TRBJ1-1

CDR3aa: ASSHSLQGVSHVWDTQY
abundance: few
v_gene: TRBV3-1
j_gene: TRBJ2-3

CDR3aa: ASRPGRRPAEAF
abundance: -
v_gene: TRBV12-3/TRBV12-4
j_gene: TRBJ1-1

CDR3aa: ASTGGRGNTGELF
abundance: few
v_gene: TRBV9
j_gene: TRBJ2-2

CDR3aa: ASSSPKVLAGAVSPYEQY
abundance: once
v_gene: TRBV13
j_gene: TRBJ2-7

CDR3aa: ASSPRTSGGETQY
abundance: -
v_gene: TRBV12-3/TRBV12-4
j_gene: TRBJ2-5

CDR3aa: SARRPGTQY
abundance: -
v_gene: TRBV20-1
j_gene: TRBJ2-5

CDR3aa: ASSPGMAPLN
abundance: -
v_gene: TRBV7-9
j_gene: TRBJ1-6

CDR3aa: ATSDRGDIQY
abundance: -
v_gene: TRBV24-1
j_gene: TRBJ2-4

CDR3aa: SARALREQY
abundance: -
v_gene: TRBV20-1
j_gene: TRBJ2-7

CDR3aa: ASSPGTARGNQPQH
abundance: -
v_gene: TRBV12-3/TRBV12-4
j_gene: TRBJ1-5

CDR3aa: ASSGSGRQETQY
abundance: few
v_gene: TRBV7-9
j_gene: TRBJ2-5

CDR3aa: ASSTRPGQGVNTEAF
abundance: few
v_gene: TRBV7-6
j_gene: TRBJ1-1

CDR3aa: ATSRGISYEQY
abundance: -
v_gene: TRBV15
j_gene: TRBJ2-7

CDR3aa: ASSLATGRSYEQY
abundance: few
v_gene: TRBV5-1
j_gene: TRBJ2-7

CDR3aa: ASSLESFGNSGSSYNEQF
abundance: many
v_gene: TRBV12-3/TRBV12-4
j_gene: TRBJ2-1

CDR3aa: ASSLESSGYYEQY
abundance: -
v_gene: TRBV11-2
j_gene: TRBJ2-7

CDR3aa: ASSLQGLDNSPLH
abundance: many
v_gene: TRBV5-1
j_gene: TRBJ1-6

CDR3aa: ASSHPGPGYGYT
abundance: -
v_gene: TRBV14
j_gene: TRBJ1-2

CDR3aa: ASSWLRLAGGPGGEQF
abundance: -
v_gene: TRBV7-6
j_gene: -

CDR3aa: SASPAGGRLYTNEQF
abundance: few
v_gene: TRBV20-1
j_gene: TRBJ2-1

CDR3aa: SAREPPDRGRETQY
abundance: once
v_gene: TRBV20-1
j_gene: TRBJ2-5

CDR3aa: ASSLSPGTATDTQY
abundance: -
v_gene: TRBV5-6
j_gene: TRBJ2-3

CDR3aa: ATSDVGQGPYNEQF
abundance: -
v_gene: TRBV24-1
j_gene: TRBJ2-1

CDR3aa: ASSLFPGNYGYT
abundance: -
v_gene: TRBV7-3
j_gene: TRBJ1-2

CDR3aa: ASSLVESYGYT
abundance: -
v_gene: TRBV4-1
j_gene: TRBJ1-2

CDR3aa: ASSDVMNSPLH
abundance: once
v_gene: TRBV2
j_gene: TRBJ1-6

CDR3aa: AGGLAGAYEQF
abundance: -
v_gene: TRBV30
j_gene: TRBJ2-1

CDR3aa: ASSPGLAGRQASSDEQY
abundance: few
v_gene: TRBV4-2
j_gene: TRBJ2-7

CDR3aa: SVRTVYSYEQY
abundance: few
v_gene: TRBV20-1
j_gene: TRBJ2-7

CDR3aa: ASSLAPPSSEQF
abundance: few
v_gene: TRBV7-8
j_gene: TRBJ2-1

CDR3aa: SASLTGTGSLGGYGYT
abundance: few
v_gene: TRBV20-1
j_gene: TRBJ1-2

CDR3aa: ASNRLRAIPTANNEQF
abundance: -
v_gene: TRBV12-3/TRBV12-4
j_gene: TRBJ2-1

CDR3aa: ASSQYVGLASGEQY
abundance: -
v_gene: TRBV4-3
j_gene: TRBJ2-7